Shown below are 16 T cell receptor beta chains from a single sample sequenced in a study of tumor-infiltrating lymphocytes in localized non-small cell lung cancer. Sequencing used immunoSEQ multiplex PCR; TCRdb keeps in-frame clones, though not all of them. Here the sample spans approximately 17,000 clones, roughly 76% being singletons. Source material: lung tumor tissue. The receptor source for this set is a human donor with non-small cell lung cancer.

CDR3 DNA: TGTGCCAGCAGCTTAGTACAGGGGGCGAAAGCCGGGGAGCTGTTTTTT. Its translation: CASSLVQGAKAGELFF. V is TRBV11-3 and J is TRBJ2-2; 9 positions match TRBD1. The CDR3 loop spans 16 amino acids. CDR1 and CDR2 (germline): SGHNT, YENEEA. Losses at the gene ends were 1 base for V and 6 bases for J; bases not matched to a gene: 6.

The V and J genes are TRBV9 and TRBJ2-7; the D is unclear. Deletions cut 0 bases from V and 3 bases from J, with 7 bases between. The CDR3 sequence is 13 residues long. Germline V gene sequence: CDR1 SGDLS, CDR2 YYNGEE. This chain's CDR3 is CASSVGGDYEQYF. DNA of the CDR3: TGTGCCAGCAGCGTAGGTGGGGACTACGAGCAGTACTTC.

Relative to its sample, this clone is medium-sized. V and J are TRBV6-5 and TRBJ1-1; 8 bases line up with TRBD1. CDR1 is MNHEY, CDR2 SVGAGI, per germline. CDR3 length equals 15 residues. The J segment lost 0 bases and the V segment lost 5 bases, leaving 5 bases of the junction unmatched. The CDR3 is CASSTRQGMNTEAFF. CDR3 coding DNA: TGTGCCAGCAGTACTAGACAGGGGATGAACACTGAAGCTTTCTTT.

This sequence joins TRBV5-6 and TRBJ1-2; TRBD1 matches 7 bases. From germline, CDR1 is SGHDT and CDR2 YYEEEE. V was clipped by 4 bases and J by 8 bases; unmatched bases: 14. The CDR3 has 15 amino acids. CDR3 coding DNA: TGTGCCAGCAGCAAAACAGGGGATACGCGTCGCGGCTACACCTTC. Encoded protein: CASSKTGDTRRGYTF.

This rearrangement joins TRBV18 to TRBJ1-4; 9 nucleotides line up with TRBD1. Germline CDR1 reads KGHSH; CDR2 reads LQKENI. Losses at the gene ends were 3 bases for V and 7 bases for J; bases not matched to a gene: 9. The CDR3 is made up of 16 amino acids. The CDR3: CASSPRRTGEGEKLFF. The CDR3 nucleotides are TGTGCCAGCTCACCGCGCCGGACAGGGGAGGGTGAAAAACTGTTTTTT.

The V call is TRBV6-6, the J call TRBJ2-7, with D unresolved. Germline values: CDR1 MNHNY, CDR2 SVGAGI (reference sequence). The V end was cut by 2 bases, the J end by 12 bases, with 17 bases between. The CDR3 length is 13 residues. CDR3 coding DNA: TGTGCCAGCAGTTACAATGGCCAGACGTACTTGTACTTC. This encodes CASSYNGQTYLYF.

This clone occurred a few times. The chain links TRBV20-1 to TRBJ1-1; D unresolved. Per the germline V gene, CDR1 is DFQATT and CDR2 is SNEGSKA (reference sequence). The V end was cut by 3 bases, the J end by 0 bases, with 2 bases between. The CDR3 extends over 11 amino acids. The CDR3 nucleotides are TGCAGTGCTAGGATGAACACTGAAGCTTTCTTT. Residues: CSARMNTEAFF.

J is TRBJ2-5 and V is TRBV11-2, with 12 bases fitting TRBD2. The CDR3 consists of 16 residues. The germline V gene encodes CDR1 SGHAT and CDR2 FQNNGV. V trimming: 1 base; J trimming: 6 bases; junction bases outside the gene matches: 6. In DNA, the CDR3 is TGTGCCAGCAGCTTAGGGTCTAGCGGGGGGGCCAAGACCCAGTACTTC. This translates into CASSLGSSGGAKTQYF.

The CDR3 DNA reads TGCGCCAGCAGCTTGGCCGGCGGGGCAAGCTCCTACGAGCAGTACTTC. Translating gives CASSLAGGASSYEQYF. The chain has TRBV5-1 and TRBJ2-7; perhaps TRBD2 as D (6 bases). Germline CDR1 and CDR2: SGHRS and YFSETQ. V dropped 0 bases and J dropped 0 bases, with 13 bases sitting between them. The CDR3 consists of 16 residues.

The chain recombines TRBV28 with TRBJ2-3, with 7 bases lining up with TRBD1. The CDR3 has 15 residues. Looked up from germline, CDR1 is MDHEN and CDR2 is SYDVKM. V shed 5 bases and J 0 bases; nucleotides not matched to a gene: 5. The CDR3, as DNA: TGTGCCAGCAGTCAACCGGGACAGAGCACAGATACGCAGTATTTT. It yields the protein CASSQPGQSTDTQYF.

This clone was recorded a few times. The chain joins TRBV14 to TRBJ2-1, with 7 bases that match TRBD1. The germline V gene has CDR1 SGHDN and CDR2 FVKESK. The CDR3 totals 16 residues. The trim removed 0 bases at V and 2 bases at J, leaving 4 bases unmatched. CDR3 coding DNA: TGTGCCAGCAGCCAAGATTGGACAGGCCCCTACAATGAGCAGTTCTTC. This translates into CASSQDWTGPYNEQFF.

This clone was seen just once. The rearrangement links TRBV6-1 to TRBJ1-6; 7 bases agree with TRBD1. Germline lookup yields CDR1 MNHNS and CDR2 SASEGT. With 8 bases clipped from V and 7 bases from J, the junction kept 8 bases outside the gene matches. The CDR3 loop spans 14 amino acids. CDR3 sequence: CASSTGNENSPLHF. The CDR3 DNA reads TGTGCCAGCTCGACAGGGAACGAAAATTCACCCCTCCACTTT.

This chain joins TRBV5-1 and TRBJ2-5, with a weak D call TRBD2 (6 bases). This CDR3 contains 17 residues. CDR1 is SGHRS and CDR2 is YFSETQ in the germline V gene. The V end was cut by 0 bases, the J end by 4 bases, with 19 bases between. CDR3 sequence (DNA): TGCGCCAGCAGCTTGGGCGTGGAGGGGCCCATTGTAGAGACCCAGTACTTC. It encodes CASSLGVEGPIVETQYF. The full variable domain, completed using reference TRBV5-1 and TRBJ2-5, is KAGVTQTPRYLIKTRGQQVTLSCSPISGHRSVSWYQQTPGQGLQFLFEYFSETQRNKGNFPGRFSGRQFSNSRSEMNVSTLELGDSALYLCASSLGVEGPIVETQYFGPGTRLLVL.

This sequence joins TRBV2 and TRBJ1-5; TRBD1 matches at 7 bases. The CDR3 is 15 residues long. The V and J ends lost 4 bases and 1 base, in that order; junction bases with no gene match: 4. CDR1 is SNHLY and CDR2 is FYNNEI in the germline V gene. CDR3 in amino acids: CASSAEQGSNQPQHF. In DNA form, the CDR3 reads TGTGCCAGCAGTGCTGAACAGGGGAGCAATCAGCCCCAGCATTTT. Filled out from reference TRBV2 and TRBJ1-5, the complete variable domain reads EPEVTQTPSHQVTQMGQEVILRCVPISNHLYFYWYRQILGQKVEFLVSFYNNEISEKSEIFDDQFSVERPDGSNFTLKIRSTKLEDSAMYFCASSAEQGSNQPQHFGDGTRLSIL.

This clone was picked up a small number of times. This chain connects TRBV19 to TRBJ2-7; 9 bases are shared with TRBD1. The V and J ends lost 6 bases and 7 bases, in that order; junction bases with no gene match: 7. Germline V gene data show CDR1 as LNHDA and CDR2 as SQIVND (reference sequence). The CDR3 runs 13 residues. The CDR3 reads CASSRAGQGEQYF. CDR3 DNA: TGTGCCAGTAGCCGCGCGGGACAGGGAGAGCAGTACTTC.

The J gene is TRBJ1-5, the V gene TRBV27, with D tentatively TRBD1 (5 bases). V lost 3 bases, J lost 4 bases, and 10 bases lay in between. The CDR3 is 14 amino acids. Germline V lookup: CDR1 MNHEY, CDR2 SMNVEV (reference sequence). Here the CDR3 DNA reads TGTGCCAGCAGTTTGGGAGGGGTAAATCAGCCCCAGCATTTT. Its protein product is CASSLGGVNQPQHF.